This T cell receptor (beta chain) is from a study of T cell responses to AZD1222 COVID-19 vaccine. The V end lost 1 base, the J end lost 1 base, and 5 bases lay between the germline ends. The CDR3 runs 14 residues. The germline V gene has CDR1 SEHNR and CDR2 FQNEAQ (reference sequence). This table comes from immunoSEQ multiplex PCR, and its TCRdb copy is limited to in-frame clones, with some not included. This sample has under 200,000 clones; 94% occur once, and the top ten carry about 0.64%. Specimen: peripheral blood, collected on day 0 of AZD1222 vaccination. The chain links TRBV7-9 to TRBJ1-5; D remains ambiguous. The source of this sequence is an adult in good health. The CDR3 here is CASSLDSSNQPQHF. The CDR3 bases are TGTGCCAGCAGCTTAGACAGCAGCAATCAGCCCCAGCATTTT.